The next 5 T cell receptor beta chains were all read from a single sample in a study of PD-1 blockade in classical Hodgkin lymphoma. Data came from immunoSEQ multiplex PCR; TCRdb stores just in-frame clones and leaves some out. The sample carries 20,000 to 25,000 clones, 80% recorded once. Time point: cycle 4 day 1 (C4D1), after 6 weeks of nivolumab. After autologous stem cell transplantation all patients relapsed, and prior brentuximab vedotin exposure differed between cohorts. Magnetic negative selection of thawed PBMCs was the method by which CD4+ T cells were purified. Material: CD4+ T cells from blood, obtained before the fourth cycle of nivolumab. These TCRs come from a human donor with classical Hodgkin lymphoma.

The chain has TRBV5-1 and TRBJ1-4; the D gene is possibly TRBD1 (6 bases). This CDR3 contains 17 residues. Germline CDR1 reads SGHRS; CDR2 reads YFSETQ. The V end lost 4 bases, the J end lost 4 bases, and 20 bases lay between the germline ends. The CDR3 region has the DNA TGCGCCAGCAGCCTAGGGACATTCGGCTATAGTAATGAAAAACTGTTTTTT. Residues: CASSLGTFGYSNEKLFF.

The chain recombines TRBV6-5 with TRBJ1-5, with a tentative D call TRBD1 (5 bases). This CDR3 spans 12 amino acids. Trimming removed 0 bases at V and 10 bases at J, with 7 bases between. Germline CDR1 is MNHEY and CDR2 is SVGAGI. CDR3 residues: CASSYSRGPQHF. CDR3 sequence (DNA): TGTGCCAGCAGTTACTCACGGGGCCCCCAGCATTTT.

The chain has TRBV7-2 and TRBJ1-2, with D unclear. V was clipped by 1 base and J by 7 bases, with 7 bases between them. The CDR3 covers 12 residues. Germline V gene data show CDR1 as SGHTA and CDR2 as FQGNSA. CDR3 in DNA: TGTGCCAGCAGCTTAGTTAGTGGTGGCTACACCTTC. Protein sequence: CASSLVSGGYTF.

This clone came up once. DNA of the CDR3: TGCGCCAGCAGCGCCGCAGGAAACACCATATATTTT. Residues: CASSAAGNTIYF. This chain links TRBV5-1 with TRBJ1-3; no clear D. There are 12 residues in the CDR3. Trimming cost V 4 bases and J 4 bases, with 6 bases left between them. The germline CDR1 and CDR2 sequences are SGHRS and YFSETQ.

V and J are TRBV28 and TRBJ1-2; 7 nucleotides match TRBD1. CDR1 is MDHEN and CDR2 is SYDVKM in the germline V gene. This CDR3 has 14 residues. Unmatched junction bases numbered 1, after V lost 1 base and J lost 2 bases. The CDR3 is CASSLSGGNYGYTF. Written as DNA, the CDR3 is TGTGCCAGCAGTTTATCAGGGGGGAACTATGGCTACACCTTC.